This T cell receptor (beta chain) is drawn from a study of blood T cell repertoires in COVID-19. Background on the study: Acute and convalescent COVID-19 samples came from the United States, Italy and Spain. Sample material is recorded as cDNA or gDNA derived from T cells, B-cell-depleted T cells, or PBMCs.

The V segment lost 0 bases and the J segment 1 base; nucleotides outside the gene matches: 1. CDR3 length equals 14 residues. Germline CDR1 reads SGDLS; CDR2 reads YYNGEE. Methods used by the authors: Reference gene primer amplification gave nucleated cell count estimates. Assay: immunoSEQ multiplex PCR; the TCRdb copy retains only in-frame clones and omits some. For V, J and clone size, that table is used; D and trimming come from the DNA. The repertoire holds more than 250,000 clones, about nine tenths seen once, with roughly 6% in the top ten. Specimen: peripheral blood. This chain connects TRBV9 to TRBJ2-7; 7 bases match TRBD2. The receptor comes from a woman in her forties or fifties with COVID-19, enrolled during active disease. The CDR3 sequence: CASSVGGLSYEQYF. CDR3 bases: TGTGCCAGCAGCGTAGGGGGACTATCCTACGAGCAGTACTTC.